The source of this T cell receptor (beta chain) is a study of tumor-infiltrating lymphocytes in primary liver carcinoma. As for the study in general: There were roughly 3.65 to 8 million productive TCRbeta reads per sample, a yield similar across tissue types. Notes on the study in general: Tumor-adjacent and tumor-blood pairs shared a smaller degree of overlap than tumor region pairs. A fraction of only about 7.5-24% of top clones appeared in all five tumor regions.

By its share, this clonotype is large. Its antigen is not identified. In germline, CDR1 is SGHAT, CDR2 FQNNGV. CDR3 size: 14 residues. Trimming removed 5 bases from V and 8 bases from J, with 16 bases in between. Without any cell sorting, roughly 18-30 mg of bulk tissue yielded co-extracted RNA and DNA. Production of TCR beta cDNA used roughly 0.55 ug total RNA together with a constant-region primer. Libraries of TCR beta came from three nested multiplex PCR rounds with slightly modified ARM-PCR. TRBV1-TRBV30 forward primers and a C-beta reverse primer were used in the first two PCR rounds, which each ran for ten to eleven cycles. TCRdb analysed the multiplex PCR reads with MiXCR anew, one entry per CDR3 protein. The data show approximately 54,000 distinct CDR3 sequences, 70% to 80% seen once.

This receptor was taken from a man aged 40-55 years with primary liver carcinoma and hepatitis B virus infection. The sequenced material came from liver tumor tissue from sampling region 2. Sample subset: tumor region T2, inferior pole. The chain joins TRBV11-2 to TRBJ2-4, with D maybe TRBD2 (6 bases). The CDR3 sequence is CASSPQRGWDIQYF. Written as DNA, the CDR3 is TGTGCCAGCAGCCCCCAACGGGGGTGGGACATTCAGTACTTC.